Listed below are T cell receptor beta chains from one sample, sequenced in a study of blood T cell repertoires in COVID-19. Data came from immunoSEQ multiplex PCR; TCRdb stores just in-frame clones and leaves some out. The table includes some 110,000 clones, about four fifths detected once. Sequences were obtained from peripheral blood. The source of these receptors is a woman aged 70-85 years with acute or convalescent COVID-19. Both conserved end residues are part of each CDR3. The D gene is left open where the match is weak. Size is stated for part of the rows, as once, few or many counts, or as a class when the clone is expanded.

TRBV2	TRBJ1-4	-	-	TGTGCCAGCAGCCCCGGGGAAAAACTGTTTTTT	CASSPGEKLFF
TRBV5-1	TRBJ2-7	once	TRBD2	TGCGCCAGCAGCTACTCCGGGACTAGCTCCTACGAGCAGTACTTC	CASSYSGTSSYEQYF
TRBV6-5	TRBJ1-2	-	-	TGTGCCAGCAGTCAATTCGAGGGCTACACCTTC	CASSQFEGYTF
TRBV7-8	TRBJ1-1	-	-	TGTGCCAGCAGCTTCAGACACCCGAACACTGAAGCTTTCTTT	CASSFRHPNTEAFF
TRBV28	TRBJ1-2	-	-	TGTGCCAGCAGCTCCGGGACAAGGAATGGCTACACCTTC	CASSSGTRNGYTF
TRBV27	TRBJ1-5	-	-	TGTGCCAGCAGTTCCCAGGGTCAGCCCCAGCATTTT	CASSSQGQPQHF
TRBV6-2/TRBV6-3	TRBJ2-3	-	TRBD2	TGTGCCAGCAGTTACTCGACTAGCGGGGACACTCCGGCAGATACGCAGTATTTT	CASSYSTSGDTPADTQYF
TRBV14	TRBJ1-5	few	-	TGTGCCAGCAGCCAGGAGACGGACACCTATAGCAATCAGCCCCAGCATTTT	CASSQETDTYSNQPQHF
TRBV29-1	TRBJ2-7	-	TRBD1	TGCAGCGTTGAAGAAATCGACAGGGGTGGGTACGAGCAGTACTTC	CSVEEIDRGGYEQYF
TRBV28	TRBJ2-4	-	-	TGTGCCAGCAGTCGAGGGACATCCCTAGCCAAAAACATTCAGTACTTC	CASSRGTSLAKNIQYF
TRBV27	TRBJ2-1	-	-	TGTGCCAGCAATAGTGGGCCCCCATACAATGAGCAGTTCTTC	CASNSGPPYNEQFF
TRBV25-1	TRBJ2-7	-	-	TGTGCCAGCAGTGACTCCACTTCCTACGAGCAGTACTTC	CASSDSTSYEQYF
TRBV19	TRBJ2-1	-	TRBD1	TGTGCCAGTATAGGAACCGGGACAGGGACTGGAGGTGAGCAGTTCTTC	CASIGTGTGTGGEQFF
TRBV9	TRBJ1-6	few	TRBD1	TGTGCCAGCAGCGTAGATACAGGGGTCAATTCACCCCTCCACTTT	CASSVDTGVNSPLHF
TRBV2	TRBJ1-4	-	-	TGTGCCAGCAGTGAACAGAGGAGTGAAAAACTGTTTTTT	CASSEQRSEKLFF
TRBV21-1	TRBJ2-7	few	-	TGTGCCAGCAGCAAAGCCCCCCCCATACTAGCGCCACTTCCCTACGAGCAGTACTTC	CASSKAPPILAPLPYEQYF
TRBV5-4	TRBJ1-1	-	-	TGTGCCAGCAGCCTCTCGAACACTGAAGCTTTCTTT	CASSLSNTEAFF
TRBV19	TRBJ2-7	-	-	TGTGCCAGTAGTCCCTCCCTCTCAATCGACGGGGAGCAGTACTTC	CASSPSLSIDGEQYF
TRBV30	TRBJ1-2	-	TRBD1	TGTGCCTGGAAGTGGACAGGGGAGGATGGCTACACCTTC	CAWKWTGEDGYTF
TRBV7-7	TRBJ2-7	once	TRBD2	TGTGCTAGCAGCTTAGGACCGGGGGGGTTCGAGCAGTACTTC	CASSLGPGGFEQYF